Below, 4 T cell receptor beta chains from the same sample are listed, as sequenced in a study of T cell changes during pregnancy in multiple sclerosis. Measured with immunoSEQ multiplex PCR; TCRdb has only the in-frame clones, and not every one. This table holds 55,000 to 70,000 clones, 70% to 90% found once. The input for sequencing was peripheral blood, taken after pregnancy. The origin of the receptors is a female donor with multiple sclerosis, enrolled in a pregnancy study.

The chain couples TRBV28 to TRBJ2-1; 11 bases agree with TRBD2. This CDR3 is 16 amino acids long. The junction had 10 bases not matched to a gene; V was cut back by 3 bases and J by 9 bases. Germline-derived CDR1 and CDR2 are MDHEN and SYDVKM. In DNA form, the CDR3 reads TGTGCCAGCAGTTTCCTTAGCGGGGGGGCTGGGGTTGAGCAGTTCTTC. As protein: CASSFLSGGAGVEQFF.

The chain carries TRBV27 and TRBJ1-3, with D unresolved. This CDR3 contains 12 residues. Trimming removed 9 bases from V and 2 bases from J, with 8 bases in between. Per the germline V gene, CDR1 is MNHEY and CDR2 is SMNVEV (reference sequence). CDR3 region: CASISPGNTIYF. CDR3 nucleotides: TGTGCCAGTATTAGCCCTGGAAACACCATATATTTT.

The V call is TRBV9, the J call TRBJ1-6, with D perhaps matching TRBD1 (6 bases). Germline CDR1 SGDLS, CDR2 YYNGEE. Deletions cut 4 bases from V and 2 bases from J, with 10 bases between. CDR3 length equals 15 residues. CDR3 amino acids: CASSQGIAYNSPLHF. CDR3 bases: TGTGCCAGCAGCCAGGGGATCGCCTATAATTCACCCCTCCACTTT.

A note on this clone: This sample includes further DNA sequences coding for the same CDR3. CDR3 nucleotides: TGTGCCAGCAGCTTAGCACTAGCGGGGGTCTACAATGAGCAGTTCTTC. This codes for CASSLALAGVYNEQFF. The chain couples TRBV7-9 to TRBJ2-1, with TRBD2 identical over 11 bases. The V gene end was trimmed by 0 bases and the J gene end by 3 bases; junction bases not matched to a gene: 1. The CDR3 covers 16 residues. Germline V CDR1 and CDR2: SEHNR, FQNEAQ (reference sequence). Combining the CDR3 with reference TRBV7-9 and TRBJ2-1 gives the whole variable domain DTGVSQNPRHKITKRGQNVTFRCDPISEHNRLYWYRQTLGQGPEFLTYFQNEAQLEKSRLLSDRFSAERPKGSFSTLEIQRTEQGDSAMYLCASSLALAGVYNEQFFGPGTRLTVL.